These 10 T cell receptor beta chains originate from one sample sequenced in a study of blood T cell repertoires in COVID-19. Some clones are missing from TCRdb's copy, which holds only in-frame ones; the method was immunoSEQ multiplex PCR. The sample contains 40,000 to 55,000 clones, 60% to 80% of which appear only once. The sample consisted of PBMCs or T cells enriched from blood (not recorded which). The receptors originated from a woman in her fifties or sixties with acute COVID-19.

The chain combines TRBV4-1 with TRBJ1-1; 7 bases fit TRBD1. CDR3 length: 14 amino acids. Trimming took 4 bases from V and 1 from J; bases not matched to a gene: 3. Germline assignment: CDR1 MGHRA and CDR2 YSYEKL. The CDR3 protein is CASSPRQGNTEAFF. In nucleotides, the CDR3 is TGCGCCAGCAGCCCTCGACAGGGGAACACTGAAGCTTTCTTT.

The rearrangement links TRBV7-9 to TRBJ1-4, with 7 bases that match TRBD1. The CDR3 spans 15 residues. Unmatched junction bases numbered 4, after V lost 2 bases and J lost 4 bases. Germline values: CDR1 SEHNR, CDR2 FQNEAQ (reference sequence). CDR3 sequence reads: CASSLTGAINEKLFF. DNA for the CDR3: TGTGCCAGCAGCTTAACAGGGGCCATTAATGAAAAACTGTTTTTT.

The chain has TRBV4-2 and TRBJ1-6; no definite D call. The CDR3 has 14 amino acids. Germline V lookup: CDR1 LGHNA, CDR2 YNFKEQ. V gave up 0 bases and J gave up 7 bases, with 7 bases separating them. CDR3 residues: CASSQDRFNSPLHF. CDR3 nucleotide sequence: TGTGCCAGCAGCCAAGACAGGTTCAATTCACCCCTCCACTTT.

The CDR3 region is CASSYRGLIPQPQHF. CDR3 bases: TGTGCCAGCAGTTACAGGGGGCTGATTCCCCAGCCCCAGCATTTT. The chain couples TRBV6-5 to TRBJ1-5; 7 bases fit TRBD1. The CDR3 loop spans 15 amino acids. CDR1 and CDR2 from the germline V gene are MNHEY and SVGAGI. V gave up 2 bases and J gave up 7 bases; unmatched junction bases: 8.

V gene TRBV5-6 combines with J gene TRBJ1-2; 11 bases are a match to TRBD1. CDR3 length equals 16 residues. Unmatched junction bases numbered 4, after V lost 1 base and J lost 2 bases. The germline V gene has CDR1 SGHDT and CDR2 YYEEEE. The CDR3 sequence is CASSLNRDRGNYGYTF. Written as DNA, the CDR3 is TGTGCCAGCAGCTTGAACCGGGACAGGGGGAACTATGGCTACACCTTC.

This clone was observed a single time. The chain is built from TRBV12-3 or TRBV12-4 and TRBJ1-2; D is perhaps TRBD1 (6 bases). The CDR3 runs to 12 residues. V was clipped by 7 bases and J by 7 bases, with 13 bases between them. The CDR3: CASTGRGGGYTF. CDR3 nucleotide sequence: TGTGCCAGCACGGGCAGGGGTGGTGGCTACACCTTC.

The gene calls are TRBV11-2 and TRBJ1-6, with D possibly being TRBD1 (5 bases). CDR3 length: 14 residues. The germline V and J ends were trimmed by 7 bases and 4 bases, with 11 bases remaining between them. Germline CDR1 is SGHAT and CDR2 is FQNNGV. CDR3 sequence reads: CASTYRSYNSPLHF. The CDR3 nucleotides are TGTGCCAGCACCTACAGGAGTTATAATTCACCCCTCCACTTT.

This chain connects TRBV28 to TRBJ1-1, with D perhaps matching TRBD1 (6 bases). The V and J ends lost 5 bases and 5 bases respectively, with 21 bases between them. Looked up from germline, CDR1 is MDHEN and CDR2 is SYDVKM. The CDR3 is 16 residues long. Here the CDR3 DNA reads TGTGCCAGCAGTCCCCCGGGGGGCGGAAGTCTTACTGAAGCTTTCTTT. Its translation: CASSPPGGGSLTEAFF.

V is TRBV7-3 and J is TRBJ2-7, with D possibly being TRBD2 (6 bases). V was cut by 5 bases and J by 7 bases, with 24 bases left in between. CDR3 length equals 16 residues. Germline V gives CDR1 SGHTA, CDR2 FQGTGA. The CDR3 here is CASSPRGGYGTDEQYF. DNA for the CDR3: TGTGCCAGCAGCCCCCGAGGAGGGTACGGTACGGATGAGCAGTACTTC.

This sequence joins TRBV7-9 and TRBJ2-5; D may correspond to TRBD1 or TRBD2 (6 bases each). Germline CDR1 and CDR2: SEHNR and FQNEAQ (reference sequence). The CDR3 is 14 residues long. V was pared by 5 bases and J by 5 bases, with 15 bases between. The CDR3, as DNA: TGTGCCAGCAGCAGGGGGGCGGACTTGGAGACCCAGTACTTC. It yields the protein CASSRGADLETQYF.